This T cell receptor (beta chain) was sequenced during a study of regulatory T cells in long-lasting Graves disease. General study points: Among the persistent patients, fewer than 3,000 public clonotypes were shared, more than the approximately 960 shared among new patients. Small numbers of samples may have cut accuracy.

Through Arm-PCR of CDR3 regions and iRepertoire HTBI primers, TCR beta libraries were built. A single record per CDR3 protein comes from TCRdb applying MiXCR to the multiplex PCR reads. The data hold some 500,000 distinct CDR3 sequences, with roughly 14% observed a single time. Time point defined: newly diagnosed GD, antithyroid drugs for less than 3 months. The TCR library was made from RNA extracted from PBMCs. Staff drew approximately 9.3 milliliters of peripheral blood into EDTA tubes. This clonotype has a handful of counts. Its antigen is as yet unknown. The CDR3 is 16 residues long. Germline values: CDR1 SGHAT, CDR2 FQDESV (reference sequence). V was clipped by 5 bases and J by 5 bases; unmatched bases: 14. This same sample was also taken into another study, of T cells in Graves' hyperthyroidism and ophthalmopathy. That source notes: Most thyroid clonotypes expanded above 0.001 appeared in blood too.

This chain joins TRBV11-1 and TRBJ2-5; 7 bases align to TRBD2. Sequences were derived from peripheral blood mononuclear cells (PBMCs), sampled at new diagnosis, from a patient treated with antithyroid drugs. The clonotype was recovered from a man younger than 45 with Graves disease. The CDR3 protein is CASSPAAWRETETQYF. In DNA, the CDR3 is TGTGCCAGCAGCCCTGCCGCGTGGCGGGAGACGGAGACCCAGTACTTC.